This T cell receptor beta chain was identified during a study of blood T cell repertoires in COVID-19 (dated by TCRdb to 2020 to 2022). For the study in its entirety: Collaborator samples came from the United States, Italy and Spain and covered acute and convalescent phases of COVID-19. A freely available public database, intended as a resource for researchers studying the immune response to SARS-CoV-2, is where the repertoires were released. The dataset comprised deeply sampled blood TCRbeta repertoires from subjects exposed to, actively infected with, or recovered from COVID-19. The prospective study material was composed of cDNA or gDNA derived from T cells, B-cell-depleted T cells, or PBMCs. Sample metadata almost always included a de-identified subject ID, COVID-19 status, age in years and sex. The samples were drawn from two sources: the first 160 participants of the ongoing ImmuneRACE study, and 1,200 or so subjects contributed by 6 global collaborators. Where available, HLA class I and class II types were taken from metadata supplied by the sample provider and were not determined by assay-based typing. On the study overall, not on this receptor specifically: The amount of clinical and demographic metadata varied by source and participant and was provided uncurated.

Collaborating institutions collected whole blood in K2EDTA tubes following their own protocols. For TCRbeta analysis, collaborators shipped samples as frozen whole blood, isolated PBMCs, or DNA extracted from either of those sample types. On this clone itself: This clone's antigen is unknown. Base qualities are not provided; no much larger clone lies one nucleotide away.

CDR1 and CDR2 are drawn from the germline V gene (reference sequence): SEHNR, FQNEAQ. Deletion took 4 bases off V and 0 bases off J, with a span of 10 bases between the germline ends. The CDR3 goes from the cysteine to the phenylalanine over 14 residues. Only the CDR3 DNA is retained, 42 bases long and in frame from the first base. TCRbeta CDR3 regions were amplified from genomic DNA using the immunoSEQ Assay, a bias-controlled multiplex PCR. The authors' analysis ran thus. The number of nucleated cells in each sample was estimated from the amplification of reference gene primers within the assay. To quantify the absolute abundance of each unique TCRbeta CDR3 rearrangement, sequence reads were collapsed and filtered. Productive Simpson clonality was computed per sample as the square root of Simpson's diversity index over productive rearrangements. TCRdb obtained this table from immuneACCESS and retained in-frame rearrangements with V and J assigned. These tables miss some clones; where compared with another copy, unresolved V genes account for less than half of the shortfall, and the remainder is unexplained. The D gene and trimming were derived from the DNA, and the V and J assignments and clone size from that table. Counted in this sample were about 120,000 clones; roughly 84% of them appeared once. The top ten clones comprise 1.2% of the sample.

Material for sequencing was peripheral blood. The rearrangement combines TRBV7-9 with TRBJ2-7, with TRBD2 as a weak D call on 5 bases. The receptor comes from a woman aged 80 or over with acute or convalescent COVID-19. CDR3 sequence: CASSSDLSSYEQYF. The base sequence is TGTGCCAGCAGCTCGGACTTAAGCTCCTACGAGCAGTACTTC. The CDR3, completed at both ends by the reference TRBV7-9 and TRBJ2-7 genes, gives the full variable domain DTGVSQNPRHKITKRGQNVTFRCDPISEHNRLYWYRQTLGQGPEFLTYFQNEAQLEKSRLLSDRFSAERPKGSFSTLEIQRTEQGDSAMYLCASSSDLSSYEQYFGPGTRLTVT.